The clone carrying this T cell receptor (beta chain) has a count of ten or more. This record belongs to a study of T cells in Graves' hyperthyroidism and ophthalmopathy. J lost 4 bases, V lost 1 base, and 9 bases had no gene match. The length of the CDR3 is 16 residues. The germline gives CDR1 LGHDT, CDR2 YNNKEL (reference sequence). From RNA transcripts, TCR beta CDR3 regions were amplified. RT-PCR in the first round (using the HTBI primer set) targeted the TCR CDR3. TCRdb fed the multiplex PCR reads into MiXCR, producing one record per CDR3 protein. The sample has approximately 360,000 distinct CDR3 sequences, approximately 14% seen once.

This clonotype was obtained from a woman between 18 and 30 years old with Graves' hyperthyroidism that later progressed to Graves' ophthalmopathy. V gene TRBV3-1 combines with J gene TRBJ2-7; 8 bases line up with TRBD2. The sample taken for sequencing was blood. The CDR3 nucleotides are TGTGCCAGCAGCCAAGGAGGTCGCGGGAGGTTGTACGAGCAGTACTTC. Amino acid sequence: CASSQGGRGRLYEQYF.